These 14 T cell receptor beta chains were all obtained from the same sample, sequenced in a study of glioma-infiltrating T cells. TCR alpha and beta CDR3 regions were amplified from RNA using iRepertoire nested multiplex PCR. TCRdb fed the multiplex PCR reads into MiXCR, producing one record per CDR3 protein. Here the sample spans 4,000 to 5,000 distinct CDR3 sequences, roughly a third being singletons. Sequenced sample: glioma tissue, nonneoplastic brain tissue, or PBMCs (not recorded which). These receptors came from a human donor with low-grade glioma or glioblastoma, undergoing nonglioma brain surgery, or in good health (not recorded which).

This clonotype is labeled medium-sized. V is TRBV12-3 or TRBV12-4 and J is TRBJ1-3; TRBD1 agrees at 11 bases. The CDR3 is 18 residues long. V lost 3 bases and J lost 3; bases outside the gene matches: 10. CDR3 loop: CASSLGADRGRHGNTIYF. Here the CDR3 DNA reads TGTGCCAGCAGTTTGGGCGCGGACAGGGGGCGGCATGGAAACACCATATATTTT.

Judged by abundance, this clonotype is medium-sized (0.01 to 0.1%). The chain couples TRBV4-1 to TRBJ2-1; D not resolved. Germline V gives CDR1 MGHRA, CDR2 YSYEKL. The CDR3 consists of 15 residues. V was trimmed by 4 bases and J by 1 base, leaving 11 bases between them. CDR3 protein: CASSPQPISYNEQFF. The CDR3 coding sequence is TGCGCCAGCAGCCCGCAGCCAATATCCTACAATGAGCAGTTCTTC.

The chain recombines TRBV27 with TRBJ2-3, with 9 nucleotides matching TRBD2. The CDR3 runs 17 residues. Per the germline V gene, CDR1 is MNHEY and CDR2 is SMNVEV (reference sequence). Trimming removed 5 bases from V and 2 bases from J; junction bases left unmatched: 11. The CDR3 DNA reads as TGTGCCAGCAGTAAACCGGGACTAGCCACCATCACAGATACGCAGTATTTT. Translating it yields CASSKPGLATITDTQYF.

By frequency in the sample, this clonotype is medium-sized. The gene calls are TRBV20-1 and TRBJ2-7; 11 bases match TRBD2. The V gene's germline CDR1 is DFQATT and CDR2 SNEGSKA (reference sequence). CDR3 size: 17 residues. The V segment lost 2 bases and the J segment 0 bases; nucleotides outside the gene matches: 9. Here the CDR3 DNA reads TGCAGTGCTAGAACCACTAGCGGGGGACTGAACTCCTACGAGCAGTACTTC. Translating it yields CSARTTSGGLNSYEQYF.

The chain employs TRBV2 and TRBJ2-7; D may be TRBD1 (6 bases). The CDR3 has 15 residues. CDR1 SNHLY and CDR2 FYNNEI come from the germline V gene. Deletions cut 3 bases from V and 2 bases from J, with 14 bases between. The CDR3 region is CASSEAPGQAYEQYF. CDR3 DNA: TGTGCCAGCAGTGAGGCGCCGGGACAAGCCTACGAGCAGTACTTC.

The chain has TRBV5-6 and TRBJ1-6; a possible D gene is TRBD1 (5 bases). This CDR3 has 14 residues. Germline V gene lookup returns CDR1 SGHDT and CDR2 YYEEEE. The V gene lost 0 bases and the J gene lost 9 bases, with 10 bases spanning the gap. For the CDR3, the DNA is TGTGCCAGCAGCTTGGGCTGGGGACGTTCACCCCTCCACTTT. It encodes CASSLGWGRSPLHF.

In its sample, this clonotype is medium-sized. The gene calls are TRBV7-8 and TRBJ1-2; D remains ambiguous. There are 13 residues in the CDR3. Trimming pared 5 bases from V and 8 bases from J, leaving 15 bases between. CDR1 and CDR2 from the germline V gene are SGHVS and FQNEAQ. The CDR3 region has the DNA TGTGCCAGCAGCCCTGACCGGAGGGAAGGCTACACCTTC. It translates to CASSPDRREGYTF.

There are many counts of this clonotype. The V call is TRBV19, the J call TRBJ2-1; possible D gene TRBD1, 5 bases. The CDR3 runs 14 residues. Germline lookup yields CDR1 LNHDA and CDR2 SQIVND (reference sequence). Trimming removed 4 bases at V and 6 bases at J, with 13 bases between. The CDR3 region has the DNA TGTGCCAGTAGTACAGGGCGGTCGGTCAATGAGCAGTTCTTC. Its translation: CASSTGRSVNEQFF.

This CDR3 is CASSEERVGDTQYF. CDR3 nucleotides: TGTGCCAGCAGTGAGGAGAGGGTTGGAGATACGCAGTATTTT. This chain uses TRBV6-1 with TRBJ2-3; D might be TRBD2 (5 bases). The CDR3 contains 14 residues. Trimming stripped 3 bases from V and 5 bases from J, with 12 bases between. CDR1 is MNHNS, CDR2 SASEGT, per germline.

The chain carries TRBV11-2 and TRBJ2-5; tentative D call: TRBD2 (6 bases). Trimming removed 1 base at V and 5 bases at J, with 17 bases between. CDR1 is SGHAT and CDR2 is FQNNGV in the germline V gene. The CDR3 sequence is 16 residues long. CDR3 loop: CASSLVFGGGLETQYF. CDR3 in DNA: TGTGCCAGCAGCTTAGTTTTCGGAGGAGGGTTGGAGACCCAGTACTTC.

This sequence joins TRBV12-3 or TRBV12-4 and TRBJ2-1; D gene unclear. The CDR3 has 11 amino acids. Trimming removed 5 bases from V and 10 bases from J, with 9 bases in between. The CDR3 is CASSRVGEQFF. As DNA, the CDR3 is TGTGCCAGCAGTAGGGTTGGAGAGCAGTTCTTC.

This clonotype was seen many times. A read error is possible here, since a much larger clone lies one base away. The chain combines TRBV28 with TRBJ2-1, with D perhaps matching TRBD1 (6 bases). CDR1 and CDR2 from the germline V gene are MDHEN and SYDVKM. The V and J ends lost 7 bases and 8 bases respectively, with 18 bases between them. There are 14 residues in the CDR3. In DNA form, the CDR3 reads TGTGCCAGCATAGGAGACAGGAGATACGATGAGCAGTTCTTC. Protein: CASIGDRRYDEQFF.

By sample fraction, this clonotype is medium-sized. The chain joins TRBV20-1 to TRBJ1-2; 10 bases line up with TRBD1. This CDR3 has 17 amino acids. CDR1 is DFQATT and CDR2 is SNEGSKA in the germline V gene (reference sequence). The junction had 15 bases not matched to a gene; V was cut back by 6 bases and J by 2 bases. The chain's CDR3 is CSAQYAGQGILNYGYTF. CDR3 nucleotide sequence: TGCAGTGCCCAATACGCGGGACAGGGGATACTCAACTATGGCTACACCTTC.

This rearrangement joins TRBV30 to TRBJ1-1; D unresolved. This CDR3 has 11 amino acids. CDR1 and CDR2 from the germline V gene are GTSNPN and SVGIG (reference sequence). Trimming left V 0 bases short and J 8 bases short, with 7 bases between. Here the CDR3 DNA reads TGTGCCTGGAGTGTACTGTGGGAAGCTTTCTTT. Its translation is CAWSVLWEAFF.